This T cell receptor beta chain was sequenced for a study of cytomegalovirus exposure and HLA in healthy donors. PCR was performed using 60 Vbeta and 13 Jbeta primers. Clones were sequenced by immunoSEQ multiplex PCR, and TCRdb holds only the in-frame ones, with some missing. Here the sample spans 95,000 to 150,000 clones, approximately 72% being singletons. Source material: PBMCs. The receptor was derived from a man aged 55 to 70 in good health and CMV-seropositive.

CDR3 region: CASNLLAGQGEQFF. The CDR3 DNA reads TGTGCCAGCAACCTTTTAGCAGGGCAGGGTGAGCAGTTCTTC. The chain joins TRBV28 to TRBJ2-1; tentatively, D is TRBD1 (5 bases). The germline V gene encodes CDR1 MDHEN and CDR2 SYDVKM. The CDR3 is 14 amino acids. V was trimmed by 7 bases and J by 9 bases, leaving 19 bases between them.